The 21 T cell receptor beta chains below come from one sample, sequenced in a study of T cell clonality in common variable immunodeficiency. Repertoires were generated with immunoSEQ multiplex PCR, while TCRdb's copy carries only in-frame clones and drops some. Recorded here are about 45,000 clones, none singletons. Sample: peripheral blood mononuclear cells. The origin of the receptors is a person aged 18-69 years in good health.

This clone was seen repeatedly, ten times or more. The observed sequence ends 3 residues before the CDR3 terminus, with the missing tail filled in from the germline J gene. The chain carries TRBV20-1 and TRBJ2-7, with 13 positions matching TRBD2. Germline assignment: CDR1 DFQATT and CDR2 SNEGSKA (reference sequence). The CDR3 is made up of 16 amino acids. V trimming: 5 bases; J trimming: 1 base; junction bases outside the gene matches: 8. CDR3 bases read: TGCAGTGCTCCCCGCCGGACTAGCGGGGGTTCCTACGAG. This translates into CSAPRRTSGGSYE. The whole CDR3 sequence reads CSAPRRTSGGSYEQYF.

This clone showed up many times. The read stops 3 residues short of the end of the CDR3; the missing end is completed from the germline J gene. The V call is TRBV4-1, the J call TRBJ2-1; 8 nucleotides line up with TRBD2. The V and J ends lost 3 bases and 2 bases, in that order; junction bases with no gene match: 3. Germline V gene sequence: CDR1 MGHRA, CDR2 YSYEKL. The CDR3 consists of 15 residues. The CDR3 reads CASSHWGLAYNEQFF. The sequenced part of the CDR3 DNA is TGCGCCAGCAGCCATTGGGGACTAGCCTACAATGAG.

This clone was counted many times. The missing CDR3 end, 3 residues past where the read stops, is filled in from the germline J gene. The genes are TRBV5-1 and TRBJ2-4; maybe TRBD1 (5 bases). CDR3 length: 17 residues. Trimming pared 0 bases from V and 8 bases from J, leaving 21 bases between. Germline values: CDR1 SGHRS, CDR2 YFSETQ. The CDR3 bases that were read are TGCGCCAGCAGCTTGGCCGTTGCCCAAGGGCAAGGGGACATT. It translates to CASSLAVAQGQGDI. From start to end, the CDR3 is CASSLAVAQGQGDIQYF.

This clone was counted only a few times. CDR3 DNA, as far as it was read: TGCGCCAGCAGCTTGGGGACGCTGACTAGCGGGAGGGGTACG. Amino acid sequence: CASSLGTLTSGRGT. The full CDR3 protein reads CASSLGTLTSGRGTQYF. This rearrangement joins TRBV5-1 to TRBJ2-3, with 14 bases fitting TRBD2. Sequencing ends 3 residues short of the CDR3 end; the germline J gene provides the rest. This CDR3 is 17 amino acids long. The germline V gene has CDR1 SGHRS and CDR2 YFSETQ. V lost 0 bases, J lost 8 bases, and 8 bases stayed unmatched.

This clone was seen many times. The read terminates 3 residues ahead of where the CDR3 ends, so the germline J gene completes it. The rearrangement links TRBV6-4 to TRBJ1-1, with D uncertain. This CDR3 has 14 residues. The V gene's germline CDR1 is MRHNA and CDR2 SNTAGT. Trimming left V 4 bases short and J 1 base short, with 10 bases between. The sequenced CDR3 bases are TGTGCCAGCAGTGCCTCCCCAGGGAACACTGAA. It codes for CASSASPGNTE. In full, the CDR3 reads CASSASPGNTEAFF.

This clone was found many times. The sequenced fragment ends 3 residues before the CDR3 boundary, so the rest is inferred from the germline J gene. V usage is TRBV2 and J usage is TRBJ1-1; no firm D call. The CDR3 is 12 residues long. V lost 8 bases to trimming and J lost 0 bases, with 7 bases between them. From germline, CDR1 is SNHLY and CDR2 FYNNEI. The CDR3 is CASFRVNTEAFF. The covered CDR3 bases are TGTGCCAGCTTCCGGGTGAACACTGAA.

At least ten counts were recorded for this clone. The read finishes 3 residues shy of the CDR3 end, and the germline J gene is used to complete it. V usage is TRBV5-4 and J usage is TRBJ2-3; D is unresolved. Per germline, CDR1 SGHNT and CDR2 YYREEE (reference sequence). V was shortened by 0 bases and J by 5 bases, with 16 bases between the two germline ends. CDR3 length: 16 residues. The DNA read from the CDR3 is TGTGCCAGCAGCTTGGCGCTAACCTCTCCCCAAGATACG. It specifies CASSLALTSPQDT. The whole CDR3 reads CASSLALTSPQDTQYF.

This clone has ten or more counts. The CDR3 end lies 3 residues beyond the end of the read and is filled in from the germline J gene. J is TRBJ2-3 and V is TRBV5-1, with 8 positions matching TRBD2. Germline V gene lookup returns CDR1 SGHRS and CDR2 YFSETQ. The V segment lost 4 bases and the J segment 2 bases; nucleotides outside the gene matches: 3. The CDR3 has 14 residues. CDR3 bases read: TGCGCCAGCAGCCAGCGGGGGTCCACAGATACG. Protein product: CASSQRGSTDT. The CDR3 as a whole reads CASSQRGSTDTQYF.

This clone came up many times. The read halts 3 residues ahead of the CDR3 end, with the missing end drawn from the germline J gene. The chain recombines TRBV2 with TRBJ2-5, with D perhaps matching TRBD2 (6 bases). Germline V gene sequence: CDR1 SNHLY, CDR2 FYNNEI. The CDR3 consists of 13 residues. Trimming cost V 4 bases and J 5 bases, with 11 bases left between them. The CDR3 region is CASSGDRGETQYF. Incomplete CDR3 DNA: TGTGCCAGCAGTGGGGACCGGGGGGAGACC. The entire variable domain, with the rest obtained from reference TRBV2 and TRBJ2-5, is as follows: EPEVTQTPSHQVTQMGQEVILRCVPISNHLYFYWYRQILGQKVEFLVSFYNNEISEKSEIFDDQFSVERPDGSNFTLKIRSTKLEDSAMYFCASSGDRGETQYFGPGTRLLVL.

Notes on this clone: The read halts 3 residues ahead of the CDR3 end, with the missing end drawn from the germline J gene. This chain joins TRBV18 and TRBJ1-2; a possible D gene is TRBD1 (5 bases). From germline, CDR1 is KGHSH and CDR2 LQKENI. The CDR3 sequence is 16 residues long. CDR3 sequence: CASSLLGLAGVGDYTF. Partial CDR3 DNA: TGTGCCAGCTCACTGCTGGGACTAGCGGGAGTTGGGGAC. Full variable domain (outside the CDR3, taken from reference TRBV18 and TRBJ1-2): NAGVMQNPRHLVRRRGQEARLRCSPMKGHSHVYWYRQLPEEGLKFMVYLQKENIIDESGMPKERFSAEFPKEGPSILRIQQVVRGDSAAYFCASSLLGLAGVGDYTFGSGTRLTVV.

Regarding this clone: The read halts 3 residues ahead of the CDR3 end, with the missing end drawn from the germline J gene. The V gene is TRBV2, the J gene TRBJ2-5, with 8 bases fitting TRBD1. Trimming removed 9 bases from V and 2 bases from J; junction bases left unmatched: 23. The CDR3 length is 19 residues. The germline CDR1 and CDR2 sequences are SNHLY and FYNNEI. The sequenced CDR3 bases are TGTGCCAGTGGGGCAGTTGGACAGGGACTGCAATCCGGTCAAGAGACC. This encodes CASGAVGQGLQSGQET. The entire CDR3 sequence reads CASGAVGQGLQSGQETQYF.

This clone was found many times. Partial CDR3 DNA: TGTGCCAGCAGCAGAACAGGGGGCTCTGGAAACACC. Its protein is CASSRTGGSGNT. The full CDR3 is CASSRTGGSGNTIYF. The chain carries TRBV7-8 and TRBJ1-3, with 8 bases aligning to TRBD1. Read sequence stops 3 residues before the CDR3 end, and the germline J gene provides the missing end. The CDR3 is 15 residues long. Germline lookup yields CDR1 SGHVS and CDR2 FQNEAQ. With V trimmed by 5 bases and J by 0 bases, 3 bases remained unmatched.

This clone was seen at least ten times. The CDR3 is cut off 3 residues early in the read; its end comes from the germline J gene. This sequence joins TRBV20-1 and TRBJ2-2; TRBD2 matches at 14 bases. V lost 4 bases, J lost 3 bases, and 10 bases stayed unmatched. The CDR3 is 18 amino acids. The germline V gene encodes CDR1 DFQATT and CDR2 SNEGSKA (reference sequence). Partial CDR3 DNA: TGCAGTGCTAAAAAACCGGGACTAGCGGGGGCCGACACCGGGGAG. It yields the protein CSAKKPGLAGADTGE. The CDR3, in full, reads CSAKKPGLAGADTGELFF.

This clone was recorded at least ten times. CDR3 in amino acids: CASSYSVDSFYEQYF. The part of the CDR3 DNA that was read is TGTGCCAGCAGTTACTCCGTCGACAGTTTCTACGAG. The V call is TRBV6-2 or TRBV6-3, the J call TRBJ2-7; the D gene is possibly TRBD1 (5 bases). From the germline J gene comes the end of the CDR3, since the read stops 3 residues before it. The germline V gene has CDR1 MNHEY and CDR2 SVGEGT. This CDR3 contains 15 residues. V was clipped by 0 bases and J by 3 bases, with 12 bases between them.

This clone occurred many times. Coverage ceases 3 residues before the CDR3 finishes, and the germline J gene fills in the end. The chain combines TRBV14 with TRBJ2-4; 9 bases match TRBD1. There are 16 residues in the CDR3. J was trimmed by 3 bases and V by 6 bases; bases with no gene match: 9. The germline V gene has CDR1 SGHDN and CDR2 FVKESK. CDR3 amino acids: CASRRNYRGRKNIQYF. Incomplete CDR3 DNA: TGTGCCAGCAGACGCAATTACAGGGGGCGCAAAAACATT.

This clone was seen many times. The CDR3 end lies 3 residues beyond the end of the read and is filled in from the germline J gene. The chain has TRBV5-4 and TRBJ1-1, with 9 bases matching TRBD1. The CDR3 is 15 residues long. With 0 bases clipped from V and 4 bases from J, the junction kept 4 bases outside the gene matches. CDR1 is SGHNT, CDR2 YYREEE, per germline (reference sequence). The CDR3 sequence: CASSLAGTGITEAFF. The CDR3 bases that were read are TGTGCCAGCAGCTTGGCCGGGACAGGGATCACTGAA.

Ten or more counts support this clone. The junction differs from germline at one of its ends, possibly a read error. The CDR3 end is not reached by the read, which stops 3 residues before it; the germline J gene fills it in. The chain recombines TRBV7-7 with TRBJ2-3; TRBD2 aligns across 12 bases. CDR1 SSHAT and CDR2 FNYEAQ come from the germline V gene (reference sequence). This CDR3 is 16 amino acids long. The CDR3 loop reads CASSLAPLAGGDTQYF. The sequenced CDR3 bases are TGTGCTAGCAGCTTAGCGCCACTAGCGGGAGGAGATACG.

This clone has at least ten counts. The CDR3 end lies 3 residues beyond the end of the read and is filled in from the germline J gene. The genes are TRBV20-1 and TRBJ1-3; D remains unclear. The germline V gene has CDR1 DFQATT and CDR2 SNEGSKA (reference sequence). V shed 3 bases and J shed 2 bases, with 11 bases lying between them. The CDR3 is 14 residues long. CDR3 amino acids: CSASNHAAGNTIYF. The DNA read from the CDR3 is TGCAGTGCTAGCAATCACGCGGCTGGAAACACC.

In this sample, this clone turned up many times. The read terminates 3 residues before the CDR3 end, so the remaining end is supplied by the germline J gene. The chain links TRBV30 to TRBJ2-7, with TRBD2 matching 10 bases. Trimming removed 1 base from V and 3 bases from J; junction bases left unmatched: 6. In germline, CDR1 is GTSNPN, CDR2 SVGIG (reference sequence). The CDR3 contains 15 residues. Partial CDR3 DNA: TGTGCCTGGAGTGCAGGACTAGCGGACCTCTACGAG. Translating gives CAWSAGLADLYE. The entire CDR3 sequence reads CAWSAGLADLYEQYF.

This clone showed up many times. Sequencing ends 3 residues short of the CDR3 end; the germline J gene provides the rest. The V and J genes are TRBV6-2 or TRBV6-3 and TRBJ2-3, with 7 nucleotides matching TRBD2. J gave up 4 bases and V 6 bases, and 10 bases lay outside the gene matches. The germline CDR1 and CDR2 sequences are MNHEY and SVGEGT. There are 15 residues in the CDR3. The covered CDR3 bases are TGTGCCAGCAGACACAAGACGGGGAGGGCAGATACG. Its translation is CASRHKTGRADT. The CDR3 in its entirety is CASRHKTGRADTQYF.

In this sample, this clone turned up many times. The DNA ends 3 residues before the CDR3 does, and the rest of the CDR3 is filled in from the germline J gene. The V and J genes are TRBV7-3 and TRBJ2-7; 10 bases are a match to TRBD2. Trimming removed 2 bases from V and 6 bases from J; junction bases left unmatched: 4. The CDR3 loop spans 14 amino acids. Germline V gene data show CDR1 as SGHTA and CDR2 as FQGTGA. CDR3 region: CASSLESGRAEQYF. CDR3 DNA (partial): TGTGCCAGCAGCTTAGAGAGCGGGAGGGCCGAG. Variable domain in full (rest from reference TRBV7-3 and TRBJ2-7): GAGVSQTPSNKVTEKGKYVELRCDPISGHTALYWYRQSLGQGPEFLIYFQGTGAADDSGLPNDRFFAVRPEGSVSTLKIQRTERGDSAVYLCASSLESGRAEQYFGPGTRLTVT.